This T cell receptor beta chain derives from a study of tumor and adjacent non-tumor tissue in lung cancer. The library came from three nested PCR rounds adapted from ARM-PCR protocols. TCRdb recomputed calls from the multiplex PCR reads with MiXCR, one row per CDR3 protein. The sample lists 220,000 or so distinct CDR3 sequences; less than 80% were seen once. The CDR3 extends over 13 amino acids. Deletions cut 4 bases from V and 1 base from J, with 11 bases between. Germline CDR1 reads SQVTM; CDR2 reads ANQGSEA. The template was RNA from unsorted bulk tissue. The receptor comes from a man in his sixties with non-small cell lung cancer. The rearrangement uses TRBV29-1 and TRBJ2-7; possibly TRBD2 for D (5 bases). The sequenced material came from lung tumor tissue. DNA for the CDR3: TGCAGCGTTGTTGGGAGAGGATCCTACGAGCAGTACTTC. The encoded protein is CSVVGRGSYEQYF.